The 30 T cell receptor beta chains in this list originate from one sample, sequenced in a study of cytomegalovirus exposure and HLA in healthy donors. Some clones are missing from TCRdb's copy, which holds only in-frame ones; the method was immunoSEQ multiplex PCR. This sample has hundreds of thousands of clones, with 80% to 90% found just once. The sample was PBMCs. Every receptor here comes from a man younger than 30 in good health and CMV-seronegative.

The chain is built from TRBV4-1 and TRBJ1-4; D unclear. The CDR3 covers 13 residues. Germline V gives CDR1 MGHRA, CDR2 YSYEKL. Deletions cut 4 bases from V and 8 bases from J, with 11 bases between. The CDR3, as DNA: TGCGCCAGCAGCCGAATTTTCAGGGAAAAACTGTTTTTT. As protein: CASSRIFREKLFF.

The rearrangement links TRBV6-1 to TRBJ2-3, with 11 bases fitting TRBD1. CDR1 and CDR2 from the germline V gene are MNHNS and SASEGT. The CDR3 runs to 14 residues. J lost 4 bases, V lost 4 bases, and 1 base had no gene match. This CDR3 reads CASSAGQGADTQYF. The CDR3 DNA is TGTGCCAGCAGTGCGGGACAGGGGGCAGATACGCAGTATTTT.

This chain links TRBV5-4 with TRBJ1-2, with D perhaps matching TRBD1 (6 bases). CDR1 is SGHNT, CDR2 YYREEE, per germline (reference sequence). This CDR3 is built from 14 residues. V was trimmed by 0 bases and J by 8 bases, leaving 14 bases between them. The CDR3 DNA reads as TGTGCCAGCAGCTTGGCCAGGGGAGGGGCCGGCTACACCTTC. The encoded protein is CASSLARGGAGYTF.

J is TRBJ2-1 and V is TRBV29-1; TRBD2 matches at 8 bases. Trimming at V came to 4 bases and at J to 3 bases, leaving 5 bases not matched to a gene. Per germline, CDR1 SQVTM and CDR2 ANQGSEA. The CDR3 loop spans 14 amino acids. CDR3 bases: TGCAGCGTTGTGGGCGGGAGGTACTACAATGAGCAGTTCTTC. Translated: CSVVGGRYYNEQFF.

This clone appeared once. The V call is TRBV10-3, the J call TRBJ2-7; D gene ambiguous. Germline V gives CDR1 ENHRY, CDR2 SYGVKD. The CDR3 loop spans 13 amino acids. The V gene lost 5 bases and the J gene lost 0 bases, with 8 bases spanning the gap. This chain's CDR3 is CAISSPTSYEQYF. The CDR3 DNA sequence: TGTGCCATCAGTTCGCCTACCTCCTACGAGCAGTACTTC.

The chain recombines TRBV4-2 with TRBJ2-1; 9 bases align to TRBD2. The CDR3 is 22 amino acids. V trimming: 1 base; J trimming: 1 base; junction bases outside the gene matches: 20. Germline-derived CDR1 and CDR2 are LGHNA and YNFKEQ. The DNA for the CDR3 is TGTGCCAGCAGCCAAGTCGCTCTAGCGGGGAATATTACCGGAGGGTCCTACAATGAGCAGTTCTTC. This sequence encodes CASSQVALAGNITGGSYNEQFF.

V gene TRBV12-5 combines with J gene TRBJ2-7; weak D call: TRBD1 (6 bases). The V gene lost 6 bases and the J gene lost 12 bases, with 18 bases spanning the gap. The germline CDR1 and CDR2 sequences are LGHNT and FRNRAP. The CDR3 runs 12 residues. This CDR3 is CASGREQGTPYF. DNA of the CDR3: TGTGCTAGTGGCCGTGAACAGGGTACGCCGTACTTC.

The chain is built from TRBV15 and TRBJ2-3; D ambiguous. Trimming removed 0 bases at V and 11 bases at J, with 9 bases between. The CDR3 extends over 12 amino acids. The germline V gene encodes CDR1 LNHNV and CDR2 YYDKDF (reference sequence). The CDR3, as DNA: TGTGCCACCAGCAGAGACTTCAGCGTGCAGTATTTT. Protein sequence: CATSRDFSVQYF.

The rearrangement joins TRBV2 to TRBJ2-1; 7 bases agree with TRBD1. Unmatched junction bases numbered 16, after V lost 11 bases and J lost 6 bases. The CDR3 has 15 residues. The germline V gene encodes CDR1 SNHLY and CDR2 FYNNEI. CDR3 sequence reads: CASRRAGGKINEQFF. CDR3 DNA sequence: TGTGCCTCTCGTAGGGCAGGGGGAAAGATCAATGAGCAGTTCTTC.

The genes are TRBV5-5 and TRBJ2-5; D not certain. V lost 2 bases, J lost 2 bases, and 13 bases lay in between. This CDR3 is built from 15 residues. CDR1 and CDR2 (germline): SGHKS, YYEKEE (reference sequence). CDR3 sequence reads: CASSFEPQTQETQYF. The CDR3 bases are TGTGCCAGCAGCTTTGAGCCCCAGACTCAAGAGACCCAGTACTTC.

The chain is built from TRBV6-5 and TRBJ1-1; 10 bases are shared with TRBD1. The CDR3 loop spans 15 amino acids. Germline CDR1 and CDR2: MNHEY and SVGAGI. Trimming at V came to 2 bases and at J to 3 bases, leaving 3 bases not matched to a gene. The CDR3 coding sequence is TGTGCCAGCAGTTACGGACAGGGGGTGTACACTGAAGCTTTCTTT. Residues: CASSYGQGVYTEAFF.

For the CDR3, the DNA is TGTGCCAGCACACCAGCCTCAGGGGACCAGCCCCAGCATTTT. Translated, it gives CASTPASGDQPQHF. The chain couples TRBV6-5 to TRBJ1-5; possibly TRBD1 for D (6 bases). CDR1 is MNHEY, CDR2 SVGAGI, per germline. This CDR3 contains 14 residues. V was cut by 7 bases and J by 7 bases, with 17 bases left in between.

This rearrangement joins TRBV28 to TRBJ2-1; D unclear. The length of the CDR3 is 13 residues. The ends were cut back, 5 bases at V and 4 bases at J, with 9 bases in the middle. The germline V gene encodes CDR1 MDHEN and CDR2 SYDVKM. CDR3 in DNA: TGTGCCAGCAGTCCGTGGGCTTACAATGAGCAGTTCTTC. This gives the protein CASSPWAYNEQFF.

Details on this clone: The same CDR3 also results from other DNA sequences found in this sample. J is TRBJ1-1 and V is TRBV6-5; maybe TRBD1 (6 bases). CDR3 length: 12 residues. Germline assignment: CDR1 MNHEY and CDR2 SVGAGI. V lost 0 bases and J lost 11, with 10 bases in between. This CDR3 reads CASSYSGAEAFF. In DNA, the CDR3 is TGTGCCAGCAGTTACTCGGGGGCGGAGGCTTTCTTT.

V is TRBV29-1 and J is TRBJ2-5, with 9 bases aligning to TRBD1. There are 15 residues in the CDR3. V dropped 4 bases and J dropped 5; count of bases not matched to a gene: 11. Germline V lookup: CDR1 SQVTM, CDR2 ANQGSEA. CDR3 nucleotide sequence: TGCAGCGTTGGGGACAGGGCCGCTCGGGGGGAGACCCAGTACTTC. Translated, it gives CSVGDRAARGETQYF.

The V and J genes are TRBV7-6 and TRBJ2-3, with 13 bases identical to TRBD2. Germline CDR1 reads SGHVS; CDR2 reads FNYEAQ. V gave up 4 bases and J gave up 2 bases; unmatched junction bases: 12. This CDR3 has 19 amino acids. The CDR3 bases are TGTGCCAGCAGCTCCTCCTCCGGGACTAGCGGGGACTACACAGATACGCAGTATTTT. This encodes CASSSSSGTSGDYTDTQYF.

The chain uses TRBV4-3 and TRBJ1-3, with D possibly TRBD1 on 5 matching bases. The CDR3 sequence is 16 residues long. Germline CDR1 reads LGHNA; CDR2 reads YSLEER. V lost 0 bases to trimming and J lost 4 bases, with 13 bases between them. In nucleotides, the CDR3 is TGCGCCAGCAGCCAAGAGCTAGGAGGGACGGGAAACACCATATATTTT. Translation: CASSQELGGTGNTIYF.

This clone appeared a single time. The chain joins TRBV7-2 to TRBJ2-1; 7 nucleotides align to TRBD1. This CDR3 is built from 13 residues. The germline CDR1 and CDR2 sequences are SGHTA and FQGNSA. V lost 3 bases to trimming and J lost 8 bases; unmatched junction nucleotides: 4. The CDR3 spells CASSLTGWDEQFF. In DNA form, the CDR3 reads TGTGCCAGCAGCTTGACAGGGTGGGATGAGCAGTTCTTC.

The chain carries TRBV5-4 and TRBJ1-2; TRBD1 agrees at 7 bases. J lost 8 bases, V lost 6 bases, and 13 bases had no gene match. Germline V gene data show CDR1 as SGHNT and CDR2 as YYREEE (reference sequence). The CDR3 contains 14 residues. The CDR3: CASIEDRVGNGYTF. CDR3 nucleotides: TGTGCCAGCATCGAAGACAGGGTAGGGAACGGCTACACCTTC. The whole variable domain, filled in from reference TRBV5-4 and TRBJ1-2, reads ETGVTQSPTHLIKTRGQQVTLRCSSQSGHNTVSWYQQALGQGPQFIFQYYREEENGRGNFPPRFSGLQFPNYSSELNVNALELDDSALYLCASIEDRVGNGYTFGSGTRLTVV.

Comment on this clone: This sample includes further DNA sequences coding for the same CDR3. The chain links TRBV2 to TRBJ1-2; unclear D gene. CDR1 and CDR2 from the germline V gene are SNHLY and FYNNEI. The germline V and J ends were trimmed by 3 bases and 3 bases, with 8 bases remaining between them. This CDR3 is 13 amino acids long. The CDR3: CASSESGDYGYTF. In nucleotides, the CDR3 is TGTGCCAGCAGTGAGTCCGGAGACTATGGCTACACCTTC.

About this clone itself: The sample has other DNA sequences that encode this CDR3 too. The chain has TRBV6-6 and TRBJ2-1; TRBD1 might be the D (5 bases). The CDR3 has 14 residues. Germline CDR1 reads MNHNY; CDR2 reads SVGAGI (reference sequence). Trimming shortened V by 3 bases and J by 5 bases, and 11 bases separated the two germline ends. The CDR3 region has the DNA TGTGCCAGCAGTTATACCCAGGGAAACAATGAGCAGTTCTTC. Amino acid sequence: CASSYTQGNNEQFF.

J is TRBJ1-4 and V is TRBV5-1; 7 bases align to TRBD1. The CDR3 runs to 12 residues. The V gene's germline CDR1 is SGHRS and CDR2 YFSETQ. V trimming: 4 bases; J trimming: 11 bases; junction bases outside the gene matches: 5. As DNA, the CDR3 is TGCGCCAGCAGCCCTGACAGGGATAAACTGTTTTTT. This encodes CASSPDRDKLFF.

This clone has a single count. V and J are TRBV19 and TRBJ1-2; no clear D gene. The V end was cut by 3 bases, the J end by 6 bases, with 14 bases between. The germline V gene encodes CDR1 LNHDA and CDR2 SQIVND (reference sequence). This CDR3 is built from 14 residues. The CDR3: CASSMRRRDDGYTF. CDR3 in DNA: TGTGCCAGTAGTATGAGAAGGAGGGATGATGGCTACACCTTC.

J is TRBJ1-1 and V is TRBV7-2; tentatively, D is TRBD1 (6 bases). The CDR3 loop spans 14 amino acids. Per germline, CDR1 SGHTA and CDR2 FQGNSA. V was clipped by 4 bases and J by 4 bases, with 13 bases between them. The CDR3, as DNA: TGTGCCAGCAGCTCACAGGGTTTAGGCACTGAAGCTTTCTTT. This gives the protein CASSSQGLGTEAFF.

This chain connects TRBV30 to TRBJ2-1, with 9 nucleotides matching TRBD2. The junction had 4 bases not matched to a gene; V was cut back by 2 bases and J by 8 bases. CDR1 GTSNPN and CDR2 SVGIG come from the germline V gene (reference sequence). This CDR3 comprises 13 residues. Here the CDR3 DNA reads TGTGCCTGGAGTCGCGGGAGGGCGCATGAGCAGTTCTTC. This sequence encodes CAWSRGRAHEQFF.

V and J are TRBV28 and TRBJ2-7; D perhaps matches TRBD2 (6 bases). The CDR3 has 15 amino acids. V lost 6 bases and J 0 bases, leaving 15 bases between the germline ends. The germline CDR1 and CDR2 sequences are MDHEN and SYDVKM. The CDR3 here is CASSSEIAASYEQYF. The DNA of the CDR3 is TGTGCCAGCAGCTCTGAAATAGCGGCCTCCTACGAGCAGTACTTC.

The V and J genes are TRBV7-6 and TRBJ1-1, with D maybe TRBD1 (5 bases). CDR1 is SGHVS and CDR2 is FNYEAQ in the germline V gene. CDR3 length: 15 amino acids. The V end lost 5 bases, the J end lost 10 bases, and 23 bases lay between the germline ends. This CDR3 is CASSQDPGVQGGAFF. As DNA, the CDR3 is TGTGCCAGCAGCCAAGATCCTGGGGTCCAGGGTGGAGCTTTCTTT. The whole variable domain, remainder taken from reference TRBV7-6 and TRBJ1-1, is GAGVSQSPRYKVTKRGQDVALRCDPISGHVSLYWYRQALGQGPEFLTYFNYEAQQDKSGLPNDRFSAERPEGSISTLTIQRTEQRDSAMYRCASSQDPGVQGGAFFGQGTRLTVV.

CDR3 DNA: TGTGCAAGTCGCTCCCGACTAGCGGGAAATGAGCAGTTCTTC. Translating it yields CASRSRLAGNEQFF. The chain is built from TRBV12-2 and TRBJ2-1; TRBD2 was called by the table and not checked on the DNA. TRBV12-2 has pseudogene status. The CDR3 contains 14 residues.

The chain joins TRBV27 to TRBJ2-2, with 9 bases identical to TRBD2. V dropped 8 bases and J dropped 1; count of bases not matched to a gene: 8. CDR3 length: 16 residues. Per the germline V gene, CDR1 is MNHEY and CDR2 is SMNVEV (reference sequence). The CDR3: CASFSGTSMNTGELFF. The CDR3 DNA is TGTGCCAGCTTCTCAGGGACTAGCATGAACACCGGGGAGCTGTTTTTT.

This clone was counted a single time. The chain links TRBV18 to TRBJ1-2, with D possibly matching TRBD1 (6 bases). The CDR3 has 12 residues. Germline CDR1 KGHSH, CDR2 LQKENI. V was pared by 6 bases and J by 6 bases, with 11 bases between. The CDR3 region has the DNA TGTGCCAGCTCCCCTACAGGGAATGGCTACACCTTC. It encodes CASSPTGNGYTF.